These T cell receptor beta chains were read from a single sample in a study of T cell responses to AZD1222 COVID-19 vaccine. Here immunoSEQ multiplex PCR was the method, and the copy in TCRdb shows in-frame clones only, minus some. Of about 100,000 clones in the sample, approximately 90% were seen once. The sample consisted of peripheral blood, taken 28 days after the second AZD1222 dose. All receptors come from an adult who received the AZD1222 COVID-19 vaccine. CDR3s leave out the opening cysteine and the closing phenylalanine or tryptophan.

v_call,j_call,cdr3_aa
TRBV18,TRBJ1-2,ASSPPDGLYGYT
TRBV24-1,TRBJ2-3,ATSDRLAGDLDTQY
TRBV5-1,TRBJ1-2,ASRRLDRVGPNYGYT
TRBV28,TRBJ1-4,ASSRTGGATNEKLF
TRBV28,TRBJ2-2,ASSPTGSTNTGELF
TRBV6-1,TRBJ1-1,ASSEVTEQNTEAF
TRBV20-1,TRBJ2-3,SAVLADTQY
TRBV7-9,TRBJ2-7,ASSSHGPEQY
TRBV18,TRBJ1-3,ASSRGQNSGNTIY
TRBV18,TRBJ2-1,ASSPSVTSYNEQF
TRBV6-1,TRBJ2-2,ASSENAGVGAGELF
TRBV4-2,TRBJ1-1,ASSQVGGDGEAF
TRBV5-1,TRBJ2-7,ASSAGGPSEQY
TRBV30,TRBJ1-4,AWSPPGSEHEKLF
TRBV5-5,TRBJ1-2,ASSFPGSVGYT
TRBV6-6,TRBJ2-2,ATHRFGELF
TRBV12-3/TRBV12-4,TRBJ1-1,ASTLTPNTEAF
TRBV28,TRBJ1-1,ASSLQGSTAF
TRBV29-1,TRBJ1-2,SVERTGGLSNYGYT
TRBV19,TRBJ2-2,ASSSAPGGTGELF
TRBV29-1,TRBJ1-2,SARQGAFFDGYT
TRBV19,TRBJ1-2,ASREGPLNYGYT
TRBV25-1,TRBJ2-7,ASGETSTSWVQY
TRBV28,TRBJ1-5,ASSFPSVGPRAQPQH
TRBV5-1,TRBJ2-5,ASSLGEETQY
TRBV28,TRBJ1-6,ASSTDNSYNSPLH
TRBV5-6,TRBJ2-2,ASSPGQGLAGELF
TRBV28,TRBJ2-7,ASAGSFSYEQY
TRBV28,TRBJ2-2,ASSLGLAGAATGELF